This T cell receptor (beta chain) was found in a study of blood T cell repertoires in COVID-19. Study-wide context: Collection of acute and convalescent COVID-19 samples took place in the United States, Italy and Spain. From T cells, B-cell-depleted T cells, or PBMCs came the material, which was cDNA or gDNA.

Study processing details: Scientists estimated how many nucleated cells there were by amplifying reference gene primers. The repertoire was sequenced with immunoSEQ multiplex PCR; TCRdb's copy has only in-frame clones and lacks some. V, J and clone size derive from that table, while D and trimming were established from the DNA sequence. The data show 250,000 to 300,000 clones, 85% to 90% seen once. CDR1 is SGHAT, CDR2 FQNNGV, per germline. V was pared by 0 bases and J by 2 bases, with 15 bases between. The CDR3 contains 17 residues. The rearrangement links TRBV11-2 to TRBJ2-3; D gene ambiguous. This receptor was taken from a woman aged 40 to 50 who had recovered from COVID-19. Sequenced input: peripheral blood. This CDR3 reads CASSLDWAGAFTDTQYF. The CDR3 coding sequence is TGTGCCAGCAGCTTAGATTGGGCAGGCGCCTTCACAGATACGCAGTATTTT.